The T cell receptor beta chain described here comes from a study of CD8 T cells in ankylosing spondylitis. Making the TCR beta libraries involved quantitative 5'-RACE with molecular barcodes. TCRdb ran MiXCR on the 5' RACE reads and lists one entry per CDR3 protein. The sample contains about 280,000 distinct CDR3 sequences, 20% of which appear only once. Study-level results: Seven to nine highly homologous variants formed a TCR beta motif that appeared characteristic of ankylosing spondylitis blood.

This clonotype was recorded at least ten times. Its antigen is as yet unknown. The sample comprised blood, either unsorted or a sorted T cell fraction (not recorded which). The receptor comes from a male donor with ankylosing spondylitis or in good health (not recorded which).

CDR3 protein: CASSSDGGEKLFF. For the CDR3, the DNA is TGTGCCAGCAGTTCAGACGGGGGTGAAAAACTGTTTTTT. The chain recombines TRBV6-5 with TRBJ1-4; TRBD1 might be the D (5 bases). Trimming removed 4 bases at V and 7 bases at J, with 10 bases between. Germline CDR1 is MNHEY and CDR2 is SVGAGI. This CDR3 has 13 residues.